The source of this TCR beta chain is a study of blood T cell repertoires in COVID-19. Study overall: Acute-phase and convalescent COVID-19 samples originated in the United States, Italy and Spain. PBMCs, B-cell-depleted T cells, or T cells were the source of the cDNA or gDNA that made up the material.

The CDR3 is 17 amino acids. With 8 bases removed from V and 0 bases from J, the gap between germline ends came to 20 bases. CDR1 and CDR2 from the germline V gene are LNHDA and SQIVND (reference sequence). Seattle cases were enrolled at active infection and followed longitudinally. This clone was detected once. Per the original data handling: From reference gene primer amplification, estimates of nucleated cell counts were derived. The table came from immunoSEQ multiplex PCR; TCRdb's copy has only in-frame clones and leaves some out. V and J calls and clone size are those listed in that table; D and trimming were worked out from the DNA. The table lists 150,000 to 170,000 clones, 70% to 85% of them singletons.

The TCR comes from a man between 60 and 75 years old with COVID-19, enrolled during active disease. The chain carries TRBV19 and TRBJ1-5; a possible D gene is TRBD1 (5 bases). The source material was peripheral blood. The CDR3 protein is CASSNHPDSYSNQPQHF. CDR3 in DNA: TGTGCCAGTTCCAACCACCCCGACAGCTATAGCAATCAGCCCCAGCATTTT.